This note documents a single TCR beta chain sequence. What antigen it recognizes has not been identified. Base qualities were left out, and no much larger clone turns up one base away. This sample was included in a study of blood T cell repertoires in COVID-19 (dated by TCRdb to about 2020). Background on the whole study: Samples covering the acute and convalescent phases of COVID-19 were provided by collaborators in the United States, Italy and Spain. The material from the prospective study consisted of cDNA or gDNA derived from T cells, B-cell-depleted T cells, or PBMCs. Subjects who had been exposed to COVID-19, were actively infected with it, or had recovered from it provided the deeply sampled blood TCRbeta repertoires that made up the dataset. The samples were drawn from two sources: the first 160 participants of the ongoing ImmuneRACE study, and some 1,300 subjects contributed by 6 global collaborators. A freely available public database, intended as a resource for researchers studying the immune response to SARS-CoV-2, is where the repertoires were released. Sample metadata almost always included a de-identified subject ID, COVID-19 status, age in years and sex. Where available, HLA class I and class II types were taken from metadata supplied by the sample provider and were not determined by assay-based typing. Paper-wide results and their limitations: The amount of clinical and demographic metadata varied by source and participant and was provided uncurated.

TCRbeta CDR3 regions were amplified from genomic DNA using the immunoSEQ Assay, a bias-controlled multiplex PCR. The paper's data handling went like this. Within the assay, amplification of reference gene primers was used to estimate how many nucleated cells each sample contained. To quantify the absolute abundance of each unique TCRbeta CDR3 rearrangement, sequence reads were collapsed and filtered. Productive Simpson clonality was computed per sample as the square root of Simpson's diversity index over productive rearrangements. Not all clones reach the TCRdb copy of this immuneACCESS table, which keeps in-frame sequences only. Checked studies attribute under half of the gap to unresolved V genes and leave the rest unexplained. The V and J calls and clone size are taken from that table; D and trimming were inferred from the DNA. The sample table contains about 200,000 clones; only one count was recorded for about 87% of them. The biggest ten clones account for approximately 6.2% of the sample.

A second Seattle source provided samples from volunteer blood donors who had recovered from COVID-19. Whole blood was collected in K2EDTA tubes by collaborating institutions according to the institutions' own protocols. Collaborator samples were shipped for TCRbeta analysis as frozen whole blood, isolated PBMCs, or DNA extracted from either sample type. Here V drops 1 base and J drops 1 base, and the junction holds 6 bases not matched to any gene. Looking up the germline V gene yields CDR1 SGHAT and CDR2 FQNNGV. The CDR3 contains 16 residues, cysteine and phenylalanine counted. Only the CDR3 region is kept as DNA, spanning 48 bases read in frame from base 1.

In this chain, TRBV11-2 is recombined with TRBJ1-2; TRBD1 matches 7 bases in the middle. This receptor was taken from a man aged 55 to 70 who had recovered from COVID-19. Sample: peripheral blood. At the DNA level, the sequence is TGTGCCAGCAGCTTAGGCGCCGGGACAGATAACTATGGCTACACCTTC. Its protein reads: CASSLGAGTDNYGYTF.